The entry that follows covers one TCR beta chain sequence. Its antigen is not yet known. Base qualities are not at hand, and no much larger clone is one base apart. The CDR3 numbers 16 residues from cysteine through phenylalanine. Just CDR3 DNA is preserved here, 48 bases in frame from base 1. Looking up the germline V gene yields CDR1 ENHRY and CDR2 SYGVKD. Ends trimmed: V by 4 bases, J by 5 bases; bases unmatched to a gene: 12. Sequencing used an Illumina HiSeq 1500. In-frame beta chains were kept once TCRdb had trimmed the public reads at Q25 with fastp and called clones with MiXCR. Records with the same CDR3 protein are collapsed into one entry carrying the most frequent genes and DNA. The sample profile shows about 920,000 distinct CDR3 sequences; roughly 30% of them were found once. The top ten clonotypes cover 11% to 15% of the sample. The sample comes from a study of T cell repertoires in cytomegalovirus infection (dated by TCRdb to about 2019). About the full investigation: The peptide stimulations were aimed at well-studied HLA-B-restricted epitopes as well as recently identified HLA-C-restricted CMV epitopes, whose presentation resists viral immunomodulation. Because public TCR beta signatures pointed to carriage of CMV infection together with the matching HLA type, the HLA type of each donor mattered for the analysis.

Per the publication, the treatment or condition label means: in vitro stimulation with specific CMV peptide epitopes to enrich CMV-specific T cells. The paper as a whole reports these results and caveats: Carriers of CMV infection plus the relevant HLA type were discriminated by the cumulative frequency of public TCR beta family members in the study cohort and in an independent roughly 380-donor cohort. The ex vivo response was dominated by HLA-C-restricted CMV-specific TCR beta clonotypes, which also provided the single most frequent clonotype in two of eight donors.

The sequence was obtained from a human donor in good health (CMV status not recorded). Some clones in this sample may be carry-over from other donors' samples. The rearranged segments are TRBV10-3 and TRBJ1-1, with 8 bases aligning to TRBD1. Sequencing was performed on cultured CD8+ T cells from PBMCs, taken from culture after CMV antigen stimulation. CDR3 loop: CAISVTGARGITEAFF. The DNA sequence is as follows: TGTGCCATCAGTGTGACAGGGGCCCGCGGGATTACTGAAGCTTTCTTT.